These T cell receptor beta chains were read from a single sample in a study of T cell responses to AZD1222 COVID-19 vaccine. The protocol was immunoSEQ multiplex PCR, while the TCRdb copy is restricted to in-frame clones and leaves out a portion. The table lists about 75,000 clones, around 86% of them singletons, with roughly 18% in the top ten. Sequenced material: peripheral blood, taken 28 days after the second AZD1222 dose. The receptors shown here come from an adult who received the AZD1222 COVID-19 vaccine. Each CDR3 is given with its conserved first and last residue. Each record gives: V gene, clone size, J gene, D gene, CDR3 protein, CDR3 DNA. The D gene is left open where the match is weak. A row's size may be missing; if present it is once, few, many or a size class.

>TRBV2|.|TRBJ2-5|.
CASTVEYTGETQYF
TGTGCCAGTACCGTCGAATACACGGGGGAGACCCAGTACTTC
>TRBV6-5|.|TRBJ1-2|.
CASRIQGHGYTF
TGTGCCAGCAGGATACAGGGTCATGGCTACACCTTC
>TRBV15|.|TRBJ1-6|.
CATRSSYNSPLHF
TGTGCCACCAGGAGCTCCTATAATTCACCCCTCCACTTT
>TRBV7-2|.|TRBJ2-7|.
CASSLGPSGAEQYF
TGTGCCAGCAGCTTAGGACCATCGGGGGCCGAGCAGTACTTC
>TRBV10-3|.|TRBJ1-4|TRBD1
CAISESQGAEKLFF
TGTGCCATCAGTGAGTCACAGGGGGCCGAAAAACTGTTTTTT
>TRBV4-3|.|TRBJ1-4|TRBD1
CASSQDSGGNEKLFF
TGCGCCAGCAGCCAAGACTCAGGGGGTAATGAAAAACTGTTTTTT
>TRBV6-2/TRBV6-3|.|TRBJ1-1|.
CASSSAGGNTEAFF
TGTGCCAGCAGTTCCGCCGGGGGGAACACTGAAGCTTTCTTT
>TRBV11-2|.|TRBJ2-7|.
CASSPSGQQYEQYF
TGTGCCAGCAGCCCCTCGGGGCAGCAGTACGAGCAGTACTTC
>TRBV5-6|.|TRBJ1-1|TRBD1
CASSWGTGWNTEAFF
TGTGCCAGCAGCTGGGGGACAGGTTGGAACACTGAAGCTTTCTTT
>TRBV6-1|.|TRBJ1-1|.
CASSEAPGWRTEAFF
TGTGCCAGCAGTGAAGCACCAGGGTGGCGCACTGAAGCTTTCTTT
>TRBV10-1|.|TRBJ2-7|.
CASSERVFNEQYF
TGCGCCAGCAGTGAAAGGGTTTTCAACGAGCAGTACTTC
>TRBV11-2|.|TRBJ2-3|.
CASSLRNTQYF
TGTGCCAGCAGCTTACGTAATACGCAGTATTTT
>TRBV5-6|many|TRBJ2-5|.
CASSTGRAVQTQYF
TGTGCCAGCAGCACCGGACGGGCTGTGCAGACCCAGTACTTC
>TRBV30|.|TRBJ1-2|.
CAWIEAAIYGYTF
TGTGCCTGGATAGAGGCCGCGATTTATGGCTACACCTTC
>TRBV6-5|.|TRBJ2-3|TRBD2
CASSSLAGGKADTQYF
TGTGCCAGCAGTTCGCTAGCGGGGGGCAAAGCAGATACGCAGTATTTT
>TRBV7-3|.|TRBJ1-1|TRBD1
CASSDTGVTEAFF
TGTGCCAGCAGCGACACAGGGGTAACTGAAGCTTTCTTT
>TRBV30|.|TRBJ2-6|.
CAWRNFNSGANVLTF
TGTGCCTGGAGGAATTTTAACTCTGGGGCCAACGTCCTGACTTTC
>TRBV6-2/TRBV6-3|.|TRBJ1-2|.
CASSYSAGDTNYGYTF
TGTGCCAGCAGTTACTCGGCCGGGGATACTAACTATGGCTACACCTTC
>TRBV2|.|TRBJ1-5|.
CASSDRTGTIQPQHF
TGTGCCAGCAGTGATAGAACAGGTACGATTCAGCCCCAGCATTTT
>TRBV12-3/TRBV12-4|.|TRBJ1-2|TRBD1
CASSLGQGLGYTF
TGTGCCAGCAGTTTGGGACAGGGGCTTGGCTACACCTTC
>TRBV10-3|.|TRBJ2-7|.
CAIGGHPSYEQYF
TGTGCCATCGGGGGACACCCCTCCTACGAGCAGTACTTC
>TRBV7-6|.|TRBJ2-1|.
CASTPGRGFPYNEQFF
TGTGCCAGCACCCCAGGGCGGGGTTTCCCCTACAATGAGCAGTTCTTC
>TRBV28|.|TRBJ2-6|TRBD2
CAATGVNSGSSGANVLTF
TGTGCCGCGACGGGGGTTAACAGCGGGAGCTCTGGGGCCAACGTCCTGACTTTC
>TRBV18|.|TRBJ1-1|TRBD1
CASSWDRGTEAFF
TGTGCCAGCTCATGGGACAGGGGCACTGAAGCTTTCTTT
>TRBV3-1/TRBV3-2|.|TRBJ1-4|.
CASSQAEKLFF
TGTGCCAGCAGCCAAGCTGAAAAACTGTTTTTT
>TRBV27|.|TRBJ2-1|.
CASSLRRIYNEQFF
TGTGCCAGCAGTTTACGGCGGATATACAATGAGCAGTTCTTC